This is a list of T cell receptor beta chains from one sample in a study of control samples from healthy donors and cancer patients. Sequencing used immunoSEQ multiplex PCR; TCRdb keeps in-frame clones, though not all of them. The table lists 120,000 to 150,000 clones, over 85% of them singletons. The sample was blood. These receptors were collected from a man aged 25 to 40 in good health. Both conserved end residues are part of each CDR3. The order of the fields is D gene, J gene, V gene, clone size, CDR3 DNA, CDR3 protein. A D gene is named only where the DNA matches it firmly. A clone size is listed for some rows: how often the clone was seen (once, few, many), or a class if it is expanded.

NA | TRBJ2-1 | TRBV19 | NA | TGTGCCAGTAGTATAAAGGCTAGCGTTTCCTACAATGAGCAGTTCTTC | CASSIKASVSYNEQFF
NA | TRBJ2-2 | TRBV9 | NA | TGTGCCAGCAGCCCCAACTTGGGGCGCGGCACCGGGGAGCTGTTTTTT | CASSPNLGRGTGELFF
NA | TRBJ1-1 | TRBV13 | once | TGTGCCAGCAAAATTTCCTTGAACACTGAAGCTTTCTTT | CASKISLNTEAFF
NA | TRBJ2-2 | TRBV7-2 | NA | TGTGCCAGCAGCTTAGCACAGGGTAGATACACCGGGGAGCTGTTTTTT | CASSLAQGRYTGELFF
TRBD2 | TRBJ2-1 | TRBV5-4 | few | TGTGCCAGCAGCGCCACTAGCGGGTCCCTTTTACTGTACAATGAGCAGTTCTTC | CASSATSGSLLLYNEQFF
TRBD2 | TRBJ2-1 | TRBV4-2 | NA | TGTGCCAGCAGCCAAGAACTAGCGGGAGAGTATGAGCAGTTCTTC | CASSQELAGEYEQFF
NA | TRBJ1-1 | TRBV19 | NA | TGTGCCAGTACCCCGAGTCTAGCCACTGAAGCTTTCTTT | CASTPSLATEAFF
NA | TRBJ1-1 | TRBV11-2 | NA | TGTGCCAGCAGCTCCCAGAACACTGAAGCTTTCTTT | CASSSQNTEAFF
NA | TRBJ2-4 | TRBV3-1/TRBV3-2 | NA | TGTGCCAGCACCACTATGACAGGTCGTGGAAACATTCAGTACTTC | CASTTMTGRGNIQYF
NA | TRBJ2-4 | TRBV3-1/TRBV3-2 | NA | TGTGCCAGCAGCCAAGGCGGACTAGCCAAAAACATTCAGTACTTC | CASSQGGLAKNIQYF
TRBD1 | TRBJ1-3 | TRBV19 | NA | TGTGCCAGTAGTACCCTCGCCAGGGGGGCTGGAAACACCATATATTTT | CASSTLARGAGNTIYF
NA | TRBJ2-7 | TRBV13 | NA | TGTGCCAGCAGCTTAGGCAGTCCCTACGAGCAGTACTTC | CASSLGSPYEQYF
TRBD2 | TRBJ2-1 | TRBV18 | NA | TGTGCCAGCTCACCCTCCGGGGTAGCGGGACTATACAATGAGCAGTTCTTC | CASSPSGVAGLYNEQFF
TRBD2 | TRBJ2-1 | TRBV5-5 | NA | TGTGCCAGCAGCCACGGTAGCGGGGGAGAGGGTAGCTCCTACAATGAGCAGTTCTTC | CASSHGSGGEGSSYNEQFF
NA | TRBJ1-1 | TRBV6-2/TRBV6-3 | NA | TGTGCCAGCAGCCACGGGACCGGGGCTTTCTTT | CASSHGTGAFF
TRBD2 | TRBJ2-1 | TRBV5-1 | NA | TGCGCCAGCAACGGACTAGCGGGGACTAATGAGCAGTTCTTC | CASNGLAGTNEQFF
NA | TRBJ2-1 | TRBV28 | once | TGTGCCAGCAGCTCAACGCCAGATAGAAGGGTAAATGAGCAGTTCTTC | CASSSTPDRRVNEQFF
NA | TRBJ2-5 | TRBV29-1 | NA | TGCAGCGTTGTTGGAGTGGTAGAGACCCAGTACTTC | CSVVGVVETQYF
TRBD2 | TRBJ2-3 | TRBV11-3 | NA | TGTGCCAGCAGTAAGCGGGAGGGCACAGATACGCAGTATTTT | CASSKREGTDTQYF
NA | TRBJ1-2 | TRBV6-1 | NA | TGTGCCAGCAGTGAAGTTTGGGGAGGGCCTGGTTATGGCTACACCTTC | CASSEVWGGPGYGYTF
NA | TRBJ2-3 | TRBV7-2 | NA | TGTGCCAGCAGCTTAGATTTGACGGCAGATACGCAGTATTTT | CASSLDLTADTQYF
NA | TRBJ1-1 | TRBV10-3 | once | TGTGCCATCAGTGACCGGTCCTTTGGAGCTTTCTTT | CAISDRSFGAFF
NA | TRBJ2-3 | TRBV4-2 | few | TGTGCCAGCAGCCGAGGGGGGGCAAGGGTCGGGGTAGATACGCAGTATTTT | CASSRGGARVGVDTQYF
TRBD1 | TRBJ1-1 | TRBV6-2/TRBV6-3 | NA | TGTGCCAGCAGTTACTTGGACAGGCCTAGGGACACTGAAGCTTTCTTT | CASSYLDRPRDTEAFF
TRBD1 | TRBJ2-7 | TRBV20-1 | NA | TGCAGTGCTAGAGCAACAGGGGGGCAGTACTTC | CSARATGGQYF
NA | TRBJ2-7 | TRBV6-5 | NA | TGTGCCAGCAGTCGGCAAGCTTCCTACGAGCAGTACTTC | CASSRQASYEQYF
TRBD2 | TRBJ2-1 | TRBV11-3 | NA | TGTGCCAGCAGCTCGAGCGGGAGCTCCTACAATGAGCAGTTCTTC | CASSSSGSSYNEQFF
TRBD1 | TRBJ2-5 | TRBV10-3 | NA | TGTGCCATCAGCCGGGGACAGGGAGTCGAGACCCAGTACTTC | CAISRGQGVETQYF
NA | TRBJ1-1 | TRBV4-2 | NA | TGTGCCAGCAGCCAAGGCTCGGGATGGGCAGGGCCAAACACTGAAGCTTTCTTT | CASSQGSGWAGPNTEAFF
TRBD1 | TRBJ1-2 | TRBV18 | NA | TGTGCCAGCTCACCTGGACAGGCTAACTATGGCTACACCTTC | CASSPGQANYGYTF
NA | TRBJ2-2 | TRBV3-1/TRBV3-2 | NA | TGTGCCAGCAGCCAGTTCAGGGCCGGGGAGCTGTTTTTT | CASSQFRAGELFF
NA | TRBJ1-2 | TRBV28 | NA | TGTGCCAGCGCCCCCCCCACGACATATGGCTACACCTTC | CASAPPTTYGYTF
TRBD1 | TRBJ1-4 | TRBV25-1 | NA | TGTGCCAGCAGCCTAGGGGACAGACTGAATGAAAAACTGTTTTTT | CASSLGDRLNEKLFF
TRBD2 | TRBJ2-1 | TRBV19 | NA | TGTGCCAGTAGTAAGAGGCGGGAGGGTTACAATGAGCAGTTCTTC | CASSKRREGYNEQFF
TRBD2 | TRBJ2-7 | TRBV7-2 | NA | TGTGCCAGCAGCCGCGGGACTAGCGGGAGGGCCTCCTACGAGCAGTACTTC | CASSRGTSGRASYEQYF
TRBD2 | TRBJ2-6 | TRBV14 | NA | TGTGCCAGCAGCCCGGGACTAGCGGGGAAAAACTCTGGGGCCAACGTCCTGACTTTC | CASSPGLAGKNSGANVLTF
NA | TRBJ2-7 | TRBV21-1 | NA | TGTGCCAGCAGCAAAGAAACCGTCGAAGGTGAGCAGTACTTC | CASSKETVEGEQYF
NA | TRBJ1-1 | TRBV28 | NA | TGTGCCAGCAGCCCAACCCGGGAAGCTTTCTTT | CASSPTREAFF
TRBD2 | TRBJ2-2 | TRBV28 | once | TGTGCCAGCAGTCCAGGACTAGCCGGGGAGCTGTTTTTT | CASSPGLAGELFF
NA | TRBJ1-5 | TRBV27 | once | TGTGCCAGCAGTTTGATCGAGTATAGCAATCAGCCCCAGCATTTT | CASSLIEYSNQPQHF
NA | TRBJ1-1 | TRBV5-4 | NA | TGTGCCAGCAGCTTGGCCGGGGGACGTGGCACTGAAGCTTTCTTT | CASSLAGGRGTEAFF
TRBD1 | TRBJ1-2 | TRBV5-1 | NA | TGCGCCAGCAGCCCCGGACAGGGTCTGGGAAAAATGGGCTACACCTTC | CASSPGQGLGKMGYTF
NA | TRBJ2-1 | TRBV4-3 | NA | TGCGCCAGCAGCCAAGCTACAGGGGTCGGAGGGGATGAGCAGTTCTTC | CASSQATGVGGDEQFF
TRBD1 | TRBJ1-3 | TRBV7-9 | NA | TGTGCCAGCAGCTTTTGGACAGGGGGCTCTTTTTCTGGAAACACCATATATTTT | CASSFWTGGSFSGNTIYF
TRBD1 | TRBJ2-3 | TRBV9 | once | TGTGCCAGCAGCGGAAGTCTGGACAGGGTTTACACAGATACGCAGTATTTT | CASSGSLDRVYTDTQYF
TRBD1 | TRBJ1-2 | TRBV28 | once | TGTGCCAGCAGGGGGGAGGGACAGGGGGAAGTTTTTGTTGGCTACACCTTC | CASRGEGQGEVFVGYTF
NA | TRBJ2-7 | TRBV6-6 | NA | TGTGCCAGCAGATCCTACGAGCAGTACTTC | CASRSYEQYF
TRBD1 | TRBJ1-5 | TRBV5-6 | once | TGTGCCAGCAGCTTGGCGGACAGGGATGCGCAGCCCCAGCATTTT | CASSLADRDAQPQHF
TRBD1 | TRBJ2-7 | TRBV28 | NA | TGTGCCAGCAGGGGGACAGGCTCCTACGAGCAGTACTTC | CASRGTGSYEQYF
NA | TRBJ1-5 | TRBV7-2 | NA | TGTGCCAGCAGCCCCATTCGGGGAAGCAATCAGCCCCAGCATTTT | CASSPIRGSNQPQHF
TRBD1 | TRBJ2-2 | TRBV29-1 | NA | TGCAGCGTAACAGGGGTAAACACCGGGGAGCTGTTTTTT | CSVTGVNTGELFF
NA | TRBJ1-5 | TRBV18 | once | TGTGCCAGCTCACCTTACTCGGCCCGCAATCAGCCCCAGCATTTT | CASSPYSARNQPQHF
NA | TRBJ2-3 | TRBV2 | NA | TGTGCCAGCAAAAAATGGGGCGGGAACACAGATACGCAGTATTTT | CASKKWGGNTDTQYF
TRBD2 | TRBJ2-7 | TRBV11-2 | NA | TGTGCCAGCAGCCCTAGCGGGGCACAAGCCTACGAGCAGTACTTC | CASSPSGAQAYEQYF
TRBD1 | TRBJ2-7 | TRBV30 | NA | TGTGCCTGGAGTACCGGGACAGGGGACTACGAGCAGTACTTC | CAWSTGTGDYEQYF
TRBD2 | TRBJ2-2 | TRBV4-2 | NA | TGTGCCAGCAGCCAAGATCGGCTAGCGGGAGTGGGGTACACCGGGGAGCTGTTTTTT | CASSQDRLAGVGYTGELFF
NA | TRBJ1-1 | TRBV2 | NA | TGTGCCAGCAAGACAGGTCTTATGAACACTGAAGCTTTCTTT | CASKTGLMNTEAFF
NA | TRBJ1-2 | TRBV7-2 | NA | TGTGCCAGCAGCTTGTCGGCCGGGACGGAGATCTATGGCTACACCTTC | CASSLSAGTEIYGYTF
NA | TRBJ2-3 | TRBV12-3/TRBV12-4 | NA | TGTGCCAGCAGTGGACAGAGCACAGATACGCAGTATTTT | CASSGQSTDTQYF
NA | TRBJ1-4 | TRBV15 | once | TGTGCCACCAGCAGCGGTCAGGGAGGTGAAAAACTGTTTTTT | CATSSGQGGEKLFF